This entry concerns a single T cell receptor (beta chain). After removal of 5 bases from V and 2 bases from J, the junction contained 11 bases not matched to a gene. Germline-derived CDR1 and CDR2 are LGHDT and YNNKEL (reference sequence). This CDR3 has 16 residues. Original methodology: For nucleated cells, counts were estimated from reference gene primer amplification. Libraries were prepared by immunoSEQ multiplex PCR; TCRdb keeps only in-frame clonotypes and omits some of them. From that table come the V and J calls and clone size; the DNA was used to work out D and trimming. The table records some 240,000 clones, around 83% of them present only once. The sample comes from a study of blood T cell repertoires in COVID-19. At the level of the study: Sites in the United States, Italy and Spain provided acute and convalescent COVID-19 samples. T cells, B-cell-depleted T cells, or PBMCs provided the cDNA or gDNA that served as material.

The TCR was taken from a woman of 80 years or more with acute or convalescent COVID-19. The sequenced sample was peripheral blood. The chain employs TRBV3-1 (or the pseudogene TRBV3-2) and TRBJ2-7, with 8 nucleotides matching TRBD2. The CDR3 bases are TGTGCCAGCAGCGATCAGAGCGGGGGCCAACCCTACGAGCAGTACTTC. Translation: CASSDQSGGQPYEQYF.